This TCR beta chain stems from a study of T cells in localized non-small cell lung cancer. Germline CDR1 reads SNHLY; CDR2 reads FYNNEI. Trimming took 5 bases from V and 4 from J; bases not matched to a gene: 5. The CDR3 runs 14 residues. Measured with immunoSEQ multiplex PCR; TCRdb has only the in-frame clones, and not every one. The sample carries tens of thousands of clones, around 90% recorded once. On this clone: Antigen: not known.

Findings and caveats of the study: Adjacent lung had a median roughly 53 of the 100 largest tumor clones. Compared with tumor, uninvolved adjacent lung displayed greater T cell clonality, ranking highest overall.

The input for sequencing was PBMCs, taken before any cancer treatment. The J gene is TRBJ2-3, the V gene TRBV2; 8 bases match TRBD1. The source of this sequence is a female donor with stage II lung adenocarcinoma. The CDR3 loop is CASSPGGAADTQYF. In nucleotides, the CDR3 is TGTGCCAGCAGTCCAGGGGGCGCGGCAGATACGCAGTATTTT.